These T cell receptor beta chains were read from a single sample in a study of CD8 T cells in Susac syndrome. TCRdb re-called the immunoSEQ multiplex PCR reads with MiXCR, one entry per CDR3 protein. The sample holds 240,000 or so distinct CDR3 sequences, around 96% seen once. Sequenced input: CD4+ T cells from PBMCs. The receptors were sampled from a human donor with Susac syndrome. CDR3s include the opening cysteine and the closing phenylalanine or tryptophan. D genes are given only for firm matches. Part of the rows lack a size; the others show once, few, many or a class for expanded clones.

d_call j_call clone_size v_call cdr3_nt cdr3_aa
NA TRBJ2-5 once TRBV20-1 TGCAGTGCAGGCGAGGGGACCCAGTACTTC CSAGEGTQYF
TRBD2 TRBJ2-7 NA TRBV3-1 TGTGCCAGCAGCCAAGAGGGACTAGCGGCCACCTACGAGCAGTACTTC CASSQEGLAATYEQYF
NA TRBJ2-4 NA TRBV2 TGTGCCAGCAGTGAAGTTTTGCGGACCATAGCCAAAAACATTCAGTACTTC CASSEVLRTIAKNIQYF
TRBD2 TRBJ2-3 NA TRBV20-1 TGCAGTGCTAGAGATCAGGTCTTTACCCACACAAGCGGGAGTACAGATACGCAGTATTTT CSARDQVFTHTSGSTDTQYF
NA TRBJ2-7 once TRBV6-5 TGTGCCAGCAGTTACCGGGCTCTGCTCGAGCAGTACTTC CASSYRALLEQYF
TRBD1 TRBJ2-7 NA TRBV20-1 TGCAGTGCTAGGGGACAGGGGAGTGTCGAGCAGTACTTC CSARGQGSVEQYF
NA TRBJ2-7 NA TRBV14 TGTGCCAGCAGCCAAGACTGGCAGCTCAAGCAGTACTTC CASSQDWQLKQYF
NA TRBJ2-7 NA TRBV28 TGTGCCAGCAGCCCGGGACAGCTGCTAGGGGGGGAGCAGTACTTC CASSPGQLLGGEQYF
NA TRBJ1-2 NA TRBV20-1 TGCAGCGGATCCGGACACAGCTATGGCTACACCTTC CSGSGHSYGYTF
TRBD1 TRBJ2-7 NA TRBV10-3 TGTGCCATCAGCGTGGGACAGGGAGTAGCCTACGAGCAGTACTTC CAISVGQGVAYEQYF
NA TRBJ2-6 NA TRBV9 TGTGCCAGCAGCTCAAGAGGTCTCGCGGGAAATACTGCCAACGTCCTGACTTTC CASSSRGLAGNTANVLTF
NA TRBJ1-2 NA TRBV6-6 TGTGCCAGCGAAGCAGGGAGCTATGGCTACACCTTC CASEAGSYGYTF
TRBD1 TRBJ2-7 NA TRBV20-1 TGCAGTGCTAGAGATCCCGGGACAGGAAAATACGAGCAGTACTTC CSARDPGTGKYEQYF
NA TRBJ2-1 NA TRBV12-3/TRBV12-4 TGTGCCAGCACCCTTGTGGGGTCCGATGAGCAGTTCTTC CASTLVGSDEQFF
NA TRBJ2-6 NA TRBV5-1 TGCGCCAGCAGCTTGGAACATAAAACCCCCTCTGGGGCCAACGTCCTGACTTTC CASSLEHKTPSGANVLTF
NA TRBJ2-2 NA TRBV6-6 TGTGCCAGCAGTAACCTCGGGACTTTTGCGGGGGAGCTGTTTTTT CASSNLGTFAGELFF
TRBD1 TRBJ2-5 NA TRBV12-3/TRBV12-4 TGTGCCTGCGGACAGGGGGCGCGTGAGACCCAGTACTTC CACGQGARETQYF
NA TRBJ2-3 NA TRBV25-1 TGTGCCAGCAGTGAAACGGAAGCTACAGATACGCAGTATTTT CASSETEATDTQYF
NA TRBJ1-1 NA TRBV4-1 TGCGCCAGCAGCCAAGGTGCGGTAACTGAAGCTTTCTTT CASSQGAVTEAFF
NA TRBJ2-7 NA TRBV5-4 TGTGCCAGCAGCCGAGGGGGCGGGGCCGGGGAGCAGTACTTC CASSRGGGAGEQYF
TRBD2 TRBJ2-3 NA TRBV6-6 TGTGCCAGCCGGGACTACACTTTGGATACGCAGTATTTT CASRDYTLDTQYF
TRBD2 TRBJ2-3 NA TRBV30 TGTGCCTGGCTCGGACTAGCGGGGCCAGATACGCAGTATTTT CAWLGLAGPDTQYF
NA TRBJ2-3 NA TRBV3-1 TGTGCCAGCAGCCAAGATAGCACAGCTACACATACGCAGTATTTT CASSQDSTATHTQYF
NA TRBJ2-5 NA TRBV9 TGTGCCAGCAGCGTAGGGTTAATGAGGGAAGAGACCCAGTACTTC CASSVGLMREETQYF
NA TRBJ1-2 NA TRBV6-5 TGTGCCAGCAGTTACAGGGTTAGCTATGGCTACACCTTC CASSYRVSYGYTF
NA TRBJ2-2 NA TRBV27 TGTGCCAGCATCATCGCAAGCCTAGCGAGGACCGGGGAGCTGTTTTTT CASIIASLARTGELFF
NA TRBJ2-2 NA TRBV20-1 TGCAGTGTTCCCTCCCGAACCGGGGAGCTGTTTTTT CSVPSRTGELFF
NA TRBJ2-3 NA TRBV4-1 TGCGCCAGCAGCCAAGTGGGTCGAGATACGCAGTATTTT CASSQVGRDTQYF
NA TRBJ1-1 NA TRBV12-3/TRBV12-4 TGTGCCAGCAGTCCGCCGCCAGGGCAATCTGAAGCTTTCTTT CASSPPPGQSEAFF
NA TRBJ1-5 NA TRBV6-6 TGTGCCAGCAGTTACCTCAGGGAGGATCAGCCCCAGCATTTT CASSYLREDQPQHF
TRBD1 TRBJ1-2 NA TRBV20-1 TGCAGTGCCGACAGGGCGAACAACCAGGGGTATGGCTACACCTTC CSADRANNQGYGYTF
NA TRBJ1-1 NA TRBV18 TGTGCCAGCTCACCAAGAATGGAGAACACTGAAGCTTTCTTT CASSPRMENTEAFF
NA TRBJ2-5 NA TRBV29-1 TGCAGCGCGGGTAGGGCGGGAGAGACCCAGTACTTC CSAGRAGETQYF
TRBD2 TRBJ2-7 NA TRBV5-4 TGTGCCAGCAGCCTTGGGGCGGGAGAAACCTACGAGCAGTACTTC CASSLGAGETYEQYF
TRBD1 TRBJ2-1 NA TRBV6-6 TGTGCCAGCCAGGGGGCCAGCCCCCCTAGAGAGCAGTTCTTC CASQGASPPREQFF
TRBD1 TRBJ1-2 once TRBV18 TGTGCCAGCTCTCGACAGGGTCCCTATGGCTACACCTTC CASSRQGPYGYTF
NA TRBJ2-5 few TRBV29-1 TGCAGCGTCGGAGAGGAGACCCAGTACTTC CSVGEETQYF
TRBD1 TRBJ1-1 NA TRBV9 TGTGCCAGCAGCTTGGGGGACAGGGGGCGTAACACTGAAGCTTTCTTT CASSLGDRGRNTEAFF
NA TRBJ1-1 NA TRBV18 TGTGCCAGCTCACCACAGGGAACTGAAGCTTTCTTT CASSPQGTEAFF
NA TRBJ2-6 NA TRBV6-6 TGTGCCATACGTAACTCTGGGGCCAACGTCCTGACTTTC CAIRNSGANVLTF
TRBD1 TRBJ1-2 NA TRBV4-1 TGCGCCAGCAGCCAAGGACAGGGGGCGCGCGGCTATGGCTACACCTTC CASSQGQGARGYGYTF
NA TRBJ1-2 NA TRBV5-1 TGCGCCAGCAGCTTGGGGGGGAACGCTAATGGCTACACCTTC CASSLGGNANGYTF
TRBD2 TRBJ2-1 NA TRBV14 TGTGCCAGCAGCCAAGAGGGTCAGGCTAGCGGTTACAATGAGCAGTTCTTC CASSQEGQASGYNEQFF
NA TRBJ2-1 NA TRBV6-6 TGTGCCAGCAGTTACTCGGCTCGCCGCGGGGATGAGCAGTTCTTC CASSYSARRGDEQFF
TRBD2 TRBJ2-3 NA TRBV6-1 TGTGCCAGTGCCCGTAGCGGGAGGGCGGGGGCAGATACGCAGTATTTT CASARSGRAGADTQYF
NA TRBJ1-1 NA TRBV30 TGTGCCTGGAGTGTAAGTATGGGGAACACTGAAGCTTTCTTT CAWSVSMGNTEAFF
NA TRBJ1-1 NA TRBV29-1 TGCAGCGTTGCGTCGCAGGGAATAACTGAAGCTTTCTTT CSVASQGITEAFF
NA TRBJ2-2 NA TRBV5-4 TGTGCCAGCAGCTTGGCCGTCTCCGGTACCGGGGAGCTGTTTTTT CASSLAVSGTGELFF
NA TRBJ2-2 NA TRBV9 TGTGCCAGCAGCCTCACTAGCAGGGGGACCGGGGAGCTGTTTTTT CASSLTSRGTGELFF
NA TRBJ2-5 NA TRBV24-1 TGTGCCCCGCACCAAAGGACACCTCTGATGGCCCAGTACTTC CAPHQRTPLMAQYF
NA TRBJ2-1 once TRBV12-5 TGTGCTAGTGTCGGGATAGGTCTGGACAATGAGCAGTTCTTC CASVGIGLDNEQFF
TRBD1 TRBJ2-5 once TRBV11-3 TGTGCCAGCAGCCCCGGGACAGGGGGGCTGGGGACCCAGTACTTC CASSPGTGGLGTQYF
TRBD1 TRBJ1-2 NA TRBV20-1 TGCAGTGCCAGGACAGGCTCAAATGGCTACACCTTC CSARTGSNGYTF
NA TRBJ2-4 NA TRBV23-1 TGCGCCAGCAGTCACGCCGGGCAGGGGCAAAACATTCAGTACTTC CASSHAGQGQNIQYF
NA TRBJ1-2 NA TRBV29-1 TGCAGCGTCCTTACCCATCACGATGGCTACACCTTC CSVLTHHDGYTF
NA TRBJ2-2 few TRBV12-3/TRBV12-4 TGTGCCAGCAGTTTATTGTCCACCGGGGAGCTGTTTTTT CASSLLSTGELFF
TRBD1 TRBJ2-6 NA TRBV19 TGTGCCAGTAGTATGGACAGGAGCGCTGGGGCCAACGTCCTGACTTTC CASSMDRSAGANVLTF